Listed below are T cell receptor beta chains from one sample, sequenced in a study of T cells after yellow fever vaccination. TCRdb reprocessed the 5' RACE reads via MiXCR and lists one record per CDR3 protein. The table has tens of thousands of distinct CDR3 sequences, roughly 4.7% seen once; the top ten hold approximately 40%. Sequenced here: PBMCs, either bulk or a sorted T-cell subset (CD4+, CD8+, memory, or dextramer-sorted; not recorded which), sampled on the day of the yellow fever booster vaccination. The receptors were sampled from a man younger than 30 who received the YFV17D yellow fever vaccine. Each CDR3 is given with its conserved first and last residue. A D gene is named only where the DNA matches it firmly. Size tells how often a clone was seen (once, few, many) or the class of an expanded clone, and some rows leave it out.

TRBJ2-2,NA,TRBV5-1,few,CASSIPGTHTGELFF,TGCGCCAGCAGCATCCCAGGGACACACACCGGGGAGCTGTTTTTT
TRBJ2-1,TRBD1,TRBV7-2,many,CASSLSGTGPEQFF,TGTGCCAGCAGCTTATCCGGGACAGGGCCTGAGCAGTTCTTC
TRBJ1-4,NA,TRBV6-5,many,CASRMGGDGSRKLFF,TGTGCCAGCAGAATGGGGGGTGATGGCTCACGAAAACTGTTTTTT
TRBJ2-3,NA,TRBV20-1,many,CSARGGLAGDTQYF,TGCAGTGCTAGAGGAGGGTTAGCAGGAGATACGCAGTATTTT
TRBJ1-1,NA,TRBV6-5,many,CASSYEGVGFEAFF,TGTGCCAGCAGTTACGAAGGGGTAGGGTTTGAAGCTTTCTTT
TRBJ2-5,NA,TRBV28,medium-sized,CASRPQGKETQYF,TGTGCCAGCAGGCCACAGGGAAAAGAGACCCAGTACTTC
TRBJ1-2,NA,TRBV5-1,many,CASSFGQGGGYTF,TGCGCCAGCAGCTTCGGGCAGGGCGGAGGCTACACCTTC
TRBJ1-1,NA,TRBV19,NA,CASSTATNTEAFF,TGTGCCAGTAGTACAGCCACGAACACTGAAGCTTTCTTT
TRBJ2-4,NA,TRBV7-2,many,CASSGGGVIQYF,TGTGCCAGCAGCGGGGGGGGCGTTATTCAGTACTTC
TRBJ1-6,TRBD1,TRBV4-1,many,CASSQGRGFNSPLHF,TGCGCCAGCAGCCAAGGCAGGGGGTTTAATTCACCCCTCCACTTT
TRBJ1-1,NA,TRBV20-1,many,CSAGRGDTEAFF,TGCAGTGCTGGCCGCGGGGACACTGAAGCTTTCTTT
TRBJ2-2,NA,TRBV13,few,CASSPGGMPGELFF,TGTGCCAGCAGCCCCGGTGGGATGCCCGGGGAGCTGTTTTTT
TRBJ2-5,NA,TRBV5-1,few,CASSLVGMSETQYF,TGCGCCAGCAGCTTGGTGGGGATGAGTGAGACCCAGTACTTC
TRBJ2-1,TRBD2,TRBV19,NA,CASSTRGLAGQEPFF,TGTGCCAGTAGTACCCGAGGACTAGCTGGTCAGGAGCCGTTCTTC
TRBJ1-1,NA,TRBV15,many,CATSRRQTNTEAFF,TGTGCCACCAGCAGAAGGCAGACGAACACTGAAGCTTTCTTT
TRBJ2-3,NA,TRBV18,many,CASSSDLDTQYF,TGTGCCAGCTCCTCCGACTTGGATACGCAGTATTTT
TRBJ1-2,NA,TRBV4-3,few,CASSPRGGDGYTF,TGCGCCAGCAGCCCTCGGGGGGGGGATGGCTACACCTTC
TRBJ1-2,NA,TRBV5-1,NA,CASSLDEGDGYTF,TGCGCCAGCAGCTTGGACGAGGGAGATGGCTACACCTTC
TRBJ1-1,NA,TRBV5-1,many,CASSQRGIAPRTEAFF,TGCGCCAGCAGCCAAAGAGGTATCGCCCCTAGAACTGAAGCTTTCTTT
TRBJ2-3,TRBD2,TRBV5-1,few,CASSLTSGGPTDTQYF,TGCGCCAGCAGCTTGACTAGCGGGGGACCCACAGATACGCAGTATTTT
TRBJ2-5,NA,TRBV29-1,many,CSVDRGTETQYF,TGCAGCGTTGACAGGGGAACAGAGACCCAGTACTTC
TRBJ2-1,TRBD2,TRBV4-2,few,CASSQVWLAGGQDEQFF,TGTGCCAGCAGCCAAGTCTGGCTAGCGGGGGGGCAGGATGAGCAGTTCTTC
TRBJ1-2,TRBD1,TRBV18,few,CASSPAGQGASYTF,TGTGCCAGCTCACCAGCGGGACAGGGGGCAAGCTACACCTTC
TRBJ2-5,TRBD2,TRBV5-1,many,CASSSRTSGGVSETQYF,TGCGCCAGCAGCTCCAGGACTAGCGGGGGAGTAAGCGAGACCCAGTACTTC
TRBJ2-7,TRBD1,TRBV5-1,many,CASSPIDRELDEQYF,TGCGCCAGCAGCCCTATTGACAGGGAGCTGGACGAGCAGTACTTC
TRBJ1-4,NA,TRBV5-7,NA,CASSLKGCEKLFF,TGTGCCAGCAGCTTGAAAGGGTGTGAAAAACTGTTTTTT
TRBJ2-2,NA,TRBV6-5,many,CASSPPLGTGELFF,TGTGCCAGCAGTCCCCCTCTAGGGACCGGGGAGCTGTTTTTT
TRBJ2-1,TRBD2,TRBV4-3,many,CASSQPMAGGYNEQFF,TGCGCCAGCAGCCAACCGATGGCGGGGGGGTACAATGAGCAGTTCTTC
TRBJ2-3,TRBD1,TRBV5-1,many,CASSRTGIGSDTQYF,TGCGCCAGCAGCCGGACAGGGATCGGCTCAGATACGCAGTATTTT
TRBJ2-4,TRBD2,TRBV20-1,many,CSARGLAGAKNIQYF,TGCAGTGCCCGGGGACTAGCGGGCGCCAAAAACATTCAGTACTTC